This T cell receptor beta chain came from a study of shared clonotypes between healthy human individuals. As for the study in general: Donors consisted of a couple of women and a few men between 18 and 49. Study outcomes and limitations: Investigators collected only blood, and repertoires in tissues likely differ. It was the few donors that limited the genetic and exposure-history diversity represented.

As regards this clone: The target antigen is unknown.

The deep-level immunoSEQ assay was used. Profiling relied on immunoSEQ multiplex PCR, and the TCRdb table lists in-frame clones only, not all of them. The table lists around 95,000 clones, approximately 51% of them singletons. CDR1 and CDR2 from the germline V gene are GTSNPN and SVGIG (reference sequence). V shed 0 bases, J shed 3 bases, and the junction held 5 bases outside the gene matches. The CDR3 totals 15 residues. The J gene is TRBJ2-1, the V gene TRBV30; 7 nucleotides agree with TRBD2. What was sequenced was PBMCs. The sequence came from a middle-aged woman in good health. Some clones in this sample may be carry-over from other donors' samples. CDR3: CAWSVTSVRYNEQFF. The CDR3 bases are TGTGCCTGGAGTGTTACTAGCGTGCGCTACAATGAGCAGTTCTTC. Complete variable domain (other parts from reference TRBV30 and TRBJ2-1): SQTIHQWPATLVQPVGSPLSLECTVEGTSNPNLYWYRQAAGRGLQLLFYSVGIGQISSEVPQNLSASRPQDRQFILSSKKLLLSDSGFYLCAWSVTSVRYNEQFFGPGTRLTVL.